The 19 T cell receptor beta chains reported below all come from one sample, sequenced in a study of identical twins. MiXCR, run by TCRdb on the 5' RACE reads, gives a single entry per CDR3 protein. The sample holds some 260,000 distinct CDR3 sequences, over 12% seen once. The sequencing input was memory (CD45RO+) T cells sorted from blood. All receptors come from a woman in her late teens or twenties in good health.

The CDR3 DNA reads TGTGCCAGCGCAGAGGGTCTTGGCTACACCTTC. Its translation is CASAEGLGYTF. V is TRBV6-6 and J is TRBJ1-2; D call uncertain. The CDR3 spans 11 residues. Looked up from germline, CDR1 is MNHNY and CDR2 is SVGAGI (reference sequence). V was shortened by 8 bases and J by 7 bases, with 11 bases between the two germline ends.

The J gene is TRBJ1-2, the V gene TRBV6-1, with a weak D call TRBD1 (5 bases). V shed 7 bases and J shed 8 bases, with 17 bases lying between them. CDR3 length equals 13 residues. The V gene's germline CDR1 is MNHNS and CDR2 SASEGT. CDR3 nucleotides: TGTGCCAGCACAACTGGGGGGGTAAAGGGCTACACCTTC. It is translated as CASTTGGVKGYTF.

This clonotype was counted many times. This sequence joins TRBV6-5 and TRBJ1-1; TRBD1 matches 7 bases. CDR3 size: 12 residues. Germline assignment: CDR1 MNHEY and CDR2 SVGAGI. The V segment lost 4 bases and the J segment 5 bases; nucleotides outside the gene matches: 1. The CDR3: CASSLDRTEAFF. For the CDR3, the DNA is TGTGCCAGCAGTTTGGACAGGACTGAAGCTTTCTTT.

This clonotype was counted many times. The chain couples TRBV18 to TRBJ2-7; a weak D match, TRBD1 (5 bases). V was trimmed by 3 bases and J by 2 bases, leaving 14 bases between them. There are 15 residues in the CDR3. The V gene's germline CDR1 is KGHSH and CDR2 LQKENI. The CDR3 DNA follows: TGTGCCAGCTCACCGCAGCCGACGACAGCCTACGAGCAGTACTTC. Translated, it gives CASSPQPTTAYEQYF.

The chain recombines TRBV20-1 with TRBJ2-1, with D possibly TRBD2 on 6 matching bases. This CDR3 contains 14 residues. Germline V gene data show CDR1 as DFQATT and CDR2 as SNEGSKA (reference sequence). Trimming pared 5 bases from V and 3 bases from J, leaving 14 bases between. CDR3: CSAAGTYHYNEQFF. The CDR3 DNA reads TGCAGTGCTGCCGGGACTTACCACTACAATGAGCAGTTCTTC.

This clonotype was picked up a small number of times. This chain links TRBV28 with TRBJ2-7; 12 bases align to TRBD1. Germline V gives CDR1 MDHEN, CDR2 SYDVKM. V was pared by 4 bases and J by 5 bases, with 6 bases of the junction left unmatched. The CDR3 consists of 15 residues. The CDR3 coding sequence is TGTGCCAGCAGTTCCCCCGGGACAGGGGGCGACGAGCAGTACTTC. Encoded protein: CASSSPGTGGDEQYF.

This clonotype has just a few counts. The CDR3 protein is CASRYGAYTPQYF. CDR3 sequence (DNA): TGTGCCAGCAGGTACGGGGCCTACACACCCCAGTACTTC. The chain uses TRBV7-2 and TRBJ2-7; either TRBD1 or TRBD2 may supply D (5 bases each). Germline CDR1 and CDR2: SGHTA and FQGNSA. V dropped 6 bases and J dropped 10 bases, with 19 bases sitting between them. The CDR3 has 13 amino acids. The variable domain in full, with the rest retrieved from reference TRBV7-2 and TRBJ2-7, is GAGVSQSPSNKVTEKGKDVELRCDPISGHTALYWYRQSLGQGLEFLIYFQGNSAPDKSGLPSDRFSAERTGGSVSTLTIQRTQQEDSAVYLCASRYGAYTPQYFGPGTRLTVT.

For this clonotype: This could be a read error, since a much larger clone is one nucleotide away. The V and J genes are TRBV7-3 and TRBJ2-2; 12 nucleotides agree with TRBD1. This CDR3 region has 17 residues. Germline CDR1 reads SGHTA; CDR2 reads FQGTGA. After removal of 2 bases from V and 7 bases from J, the junction contained 8 bases not matched to a gene. CDR3 protein: CASSLRGGQGAGGELFF. DNA of the CDR3: TGTGCCAGCAGCTTACGCGGGGGACAGGGGGCCGGCGGGGAGCTGTTTTTT.

This clonotype appeared many times. The chain couples TRBV27 to TRBJ2-7; no reliable D call. The CDR3 is made up of 15 amino acids. V was trimmed by 3 bases and J by 0 bases, leaving 12 bases between them. Germline CDR1 and CDR2: MNHEY and SMNVEV (reference sequence). For the CDR3, the DNA is TGTGCCAGCAGTTTGGTGGCAGCGAGCTCCTACGAGCAGTACTTC. This codes for CASSLVAASSYEQYF.

This clonotype turned up a few times. The chain has TRBV7-9 and TRBJ1-2, with 7 bases identical to TRBD1. V dropped 1 base and J dropped 2; count of bases not matched to a gene: 4. The length of the CDR3 is 15 residues. The germline gives CDR1 SEHNR, CDR2 FQNEAQ (reference sequence). This CDR3 reads CASSLVYRGNYGYTF. The DNA of the CDR3 is TGTGCCAGCAGCTTAGTTTACAGGGGAAACTATGGCTACACCTTC.

This clonotype appeared many times. The chain employs TRBV12-3 or TRBV12-4 and TRBJ2-3; no firm D call. The CDR3 spans 12 residues. The germline V and J ends were trimmed by 3 bases and 6 bases, with 7 bases remaining between them. CDR3 amino acids: CASSFLGDTQYF. For the CDR3, the DNA is TGTGCCAGCAGTTTCTTGGGGGATACGCAGTATTTT.

This clonotype showed up many times. The J gene is TRBJ1-2, the V gene TRBV19; no clear D. Germline-derived CDR1 and CDR2 are LNHDA and SQIVND (reference sequence). V was trimmed by 6 bases and J by 0 bases, leaving 11 bases between them. The CDR3 totals 14 residues. The CDR3 spells CASRLISTNYGYTF. CDR3 DNA: TGTGCCAGTAGGCTCATTTCCACTAACTATGGCTACACCTTC. Full variable domain (remainder filled in from reference TRBV19 and TRBJ1-2): DGGITQSPKYLFRKEGQNVTLSCEQNLNHDAMYWYRQDPGQGLRLIYYSQIVNDFQKGDIAEGYSVSREKKESFPLTVTSAQKNPTAFYLCASRLISTNYGYTFGSGTRLTVV.

This clonotype was recorded a few times. V gene TRBV6-5 combines with J gene TRBJ2-1; 8 bases map to TRBD2. The ends lost 2 bases at V and 10 bases at J; junction bases unmatched: 7. CDR1 and CDR2 (germline): MNHEY, SVGAGI. The CDR3 is made up of 14 amino acids. DNA for the CDR3: TGTGCCAGCAGTTACGGAGCGGGAGTAAGGGAGCAGTTCTTC. Its protein product is CASSYGAGVREQFF.

A few counts support this clonotype. The chain is built from TRBV29-1 and TRBJ2-3; 13 bases map to TRBD2. The CDR3 spans 15 residues. Germline CDR1 is SQVTM and CDR2 is ANQGSEA. The ends lost 3 bases at V and 5 bases at J; junction bases unmatched: 5. CDR3 protein: CSVDRTSGRGDTQYF. CDR3 coding DNA: TGCAGCGTTGACCGGACTAGCGGGAGAGGAGATACGCAGTATTTT.

This chain links TRBV27 with TRBJ2-3; D is ambiguous. The germline V gene has CDR1 MNHEY and CDR2 SMNVEV (reference sequence). V shed 2 bases and J shed 3 bases, with 6 bases lying between them. This CDR3 comprises 13 residues. This CDR3 is CASSLRQTDTQYF. Here the CDR3 DNA reads TGTGCCAGCAGTTTACGGCAGACAGATACGCAGTATTTT.

This clonotype was picked up a small number of times. This chain joins TRBV5-1 and TRBJ2-1; 7 nucleotides line up with TRBD2. The CDR3 consists of 16 residues. The J segment lost 3 bases and the V segment lost 1 base, leaving 7 bases of the junction unmatched. Germline V gene lookup returns CDR1 SGHRS and CDR2 YFSETQ. The CDR3 sequence: CASSLPGGGGYNEQFF. The CDR3 DNA follows: TGCGCCAGCAGCTTGCCGGGTGGGGGGGGCTACAATGAGCAGTTCTTC.

This clonotype was seen at least ten times. CDR3 protein: CASSVQGGYGYTF. CDR3 DNA: TGTGCCAGCAGCGTTCAGGGAGGCTATGGCTACACCTTC. V usage is TRBV9 and J usage is TRBJ1-2, with a tentative D call TRBD1 (5 bases). Germline CDR1 and CDR2: SGDLS and YYNGEE. Trimming removed 2 bases from V and 4 bases from J, with 9 bases in between. The CDR3 has 13 residues.

This clonotype has a count of ten or more. The chain links TRBV12-3 or TRBV12-4 to TRBJ2-2; no clear D. The V and J ends lost 6 bases and 6 bases respectively, with 11 bases between them. The CDR3 runs 13 residues. The CDR3 reads CASRPNDPGELFF. The CDR3 DNA follows: TGTGCCAGCAGGCCGAATGATCCCGGGGAGCTGTTTTTT.

This clonotype was observed a few times. The V and J genes are TRBV9 and TRBJ2-3, with a possible D match to TRBD2 (6 bases). CDR3 length equals 15 residues. V shed 0 bases and J shed 3 bases, with 11 bases lying between them. Germline values: CDR1 SGDLS, CDR2 YYNGEE. CDR3 region: CASSVEGLQTDTQYF. In nucleotides, the CDR3 is TGTGCCAGCAGCGTAGAAGGACTACAGACAGATACGCAGTATTTT. The variable domain in full, completed from reference TRBV9 and TRBJ2-3, reads DSGVTQTPKHLITATGQRVTLRCSPRSGDLSVYWYQQSLDQGLQFLIQYYNGEERAKGNILERFSAQQFPDLHSELNLSSLELGDSALYFCASSVEGLQTDTQYFGPGTRLTVL.